This T cell receptor beta chain was captured in a study of CD8+CD57+ T cells in acquired aplastic anemia. After removal of 0 bases from V and 3 bases from J, the junction contained 0 bases not matched to a gene. Germline values: CDR1 KGHDR, CDR2 SFDVKD. This CDR3 has 16 residues. CDR3 and TCR beta VDJ profiling relied on genomic DNA as the template. MiXCR, run by TCRdb on the reads, gives a single entry per CDR3 protein. Among roughly 200,000 distinct CDR3 sequences listed, roughly 63% were seen once. Patients picked for sequencing had shown CD8+CD57+ cell expansion detected by flow cytometry. This TCR was recovered from a human donor with aplastic anemia. V usage is TRBV24-1 and J usage is TRBJ2-2, with 10 bases lining up with TRBD1. The sample comprised sorted CD4+, CD8+, or CD8+CD57+ T cells (not recorded which) from PBMCs. The CDR3 nucleotides read TGTGCCACCAGTGATTTGGGGACAGGGGACACCGGGGAGCTGTTTTTT. Its translation is CATSDLGTGDTGELFF.